A selection of T cell receptor beta chains follows, all from one sample in a study of memory CD4+ T cells and cytomegalovirus serostatus. Method: immunoSEQ multiplex PCR; TCRdb's copy keeps in-frame clones and lacks some. The data hold approximately 27,000 clones, with about 76% observed a single time. Material for sequencing was memory CD4+ T cells from blood. These receptor sequences come from an adult in good health and CMV-seronegative. CDR3s include the opening cysteine and the closing phenylalanine or tryptophan. D genes are given only for firm matches. A row's size may be missing; if present it is once, few, many or a size class.

TRBV10-3	NA	TRBJ2-2	NA	CAIGSGSNTGELFF	TGTGCCATCGGAAGCGGGTCGAACACCGGGGAGCTGTTTTTT
TRBV27	NA	TRBJ1-5	NA	CASSLYPPGGSNQPQHF	TGTGCCAGCAGTTTATATCCGCCGGGGGGTAGCAATCAGCCCCAGCATTTT
TRBV7-6	NA	TRBJ2-6	NA	CASSLSTGSGANVLTF	TGTGCCAGCAGCCTATCAACTGGCTCTGGGGCCAACGTCCTGACTTTC
TRBV19	NA	TRBJ2-7	NA	CASSISGPYEQYF	TGTGCCAGTAGTATTAGTGGCCCCTACGAGCAGTACTTC
TRBV10-2	NA	TRBJ2-7	TRBD2	CASRGGLAGFYEQYF	TGCGCCAGCAGGGGGGGACTAGCGGGATTCTACGAGCAGTACTTC
TRBV7-2	NA	TRBJ1-3	NA	CASSQSRSRSGNTIYF	TGTGCCAGCAGTCAGAGTCGATCCCGCTCTGGAAACACCATATATTTT
TRBV5-6	NA	TRBJ1-1	NA	CASSPADALGTEAFF	TGTGCCAGCAGCCCGGCAGACGCCTTAGGGACTGAAGCTTTCTTT
TRBV11-2	NA	TRBJ1-1	TRBD1	CASSRTGGQGAPEAFF	TGTGCCAGCAGCCGTACGGGCGGACAGGGGGCCCCTGAAGCTTTCTTT
TRBV19	few	TRBJ1-1	NA	CASASLGNTEAFF	TGTGCCAGTGCATCCTTGGGGAACACTGAAGCTTTCTTT
TRBV15	once	TRBJ2-7	NA	CATSRGGLEGRSEQYF	TGTGCCACCAGCAGAGGGGGATTGGAGGGTCGTAGCGAGCAGTACTTC
TRBV2	NA	TRBJ1-1	NA	CASTLDSLGEAFF	TGTGCCAGCACCTTGGACAGCCTAGGAGAAGCTTTCTTT
TRBV6-6	NA	TRBJ2-5	NA	CASKGFETQYF	TGTGCCAGCAAGGGTTTCGAGACCCAGTACTTC
TRBV29-1	NA	TRBJ2-2	NA	CSVGWGQGGFGELFF	TGCAGCGTGGGATGGGGTCAAGGGGGGTTCGGGGAGCTGTTTTTT
TRBV15	NA	TRBJ1-2	NA	CATSRGTAESYGYTF	TGTGCCACCAGCAGAGGGACAGCCGAGTCTTATGGCTACACCTTC
TRBV18	NA	TRBJ2-7	TRBD1	CASSPRQGTYEQYF	TGTGCCAGCTCACCACGACAGGGAACCTACGAGCAGTACTTC
TRBV18	NA	TRBJ2-6	TRBD1	CASSQLSRQGRGRSSGANVLTF	TGTGCCAGCTCCCAGCTATCTAGACAGGGACGAGGGAGAAGCTCTGGGGCCAACGTCCTGACTTTC
TRBV9	NA	TRBJ1-2	TRBD1	CASSADPSDRNGYTF	TGTGCCAGCAGCGCCGATCCTTCGGACAGGAATGGCTACACCTTC
TRBV4-3	NA	TRBJ2-1	NA	CASSPQGYHEQFF	TGCGCCAGCAGCCCCCAAGGATACCATGAGCAGTTCTTC
TRBV19	NA	TRBJ1-2	TRBD1	CASQPGTGVNYGYTF	TGTGCCAGTCAACCCGGGACAGGCGTTAACTATGGCTACACCTTC
TRBV6-5	NA	TRBJ1-5	NA	CASSPPGSNQPQHF	TGTGCCAGCAGTCCCCCGGGAAGCAATCAGCCCCAGCATTTT
TRBV28	NA	TRBJ1-3	TRBD1	CASISRGLGNTIYF	TGTGCCAGCATCTCCAGGGGGCTTGGAAACACCATATATTTT
TRBV5-1	NA	TRBJ1-2	NA	CASSLEGYGYTF	TGCGCCAGCAGCTTGGAGGGCTATGGCTACACCTTC
TRBV30	NA	TRBJ2-5	TRBD2	CAWGRSGGSETQYF	TGTGCCTGGGGGAGGAGCGGGGGGTCAGAGACCCAGTACTTC
TRBV2	NA	TRBJ2-1	NA	CASSVRAGVKFF	TGTGCCAGCAGTGTAAGGGCAGGGGTAAAATTCTTC
TRBV6-5	NA	TRBJ2-1	TRBD2	CASSERESSYNEQFF	TGTGCCAGCTCGGAGCGGGAGAGCTCCTACAATGAGCAGTTCTTC
TRBV10-3	NA	TRBJ2-7	NA	CAISDRGEQYF	TGTGCCATCAGTGACAGGGGCGAGCAGTACTTC
TRBV27	few	TRBJ1-6	TRBD1	CASRDGQGSSYNSPLHF	TGTGCCAGCAGGGACGGACAGGGCAGCTCCTATAATTCACCCCTCCACTTT
TRBV9	NA	TRBJ2-5	TRBD2	CASSPDSGRARGTQETQYF	TGTGCCAGCAGCCCAGATAGCGGGAGGGCAAGGGGGACACAAGAGACCCAGTACTTC
TRBV6-1	medium-sized	TRBJ1-1	NA	CASSEQAANTEAFF	TGTGCCAGCAGTGAACAAGCAGCCAACACTGAAGCTTTCTTT
TRBV5-5	NA	TRBJ2-5	TRBD1	CASSFGTGVETQYF	TGTGCCAGCAGCTTCGGGACAGGGGTAGAGACCCAGTACTTC
TRBV6-1	NA	TRBJ1-2	NA	CASSGLRRGSDGYTF	TGTGCCAGCAGTGGGTTACGTAGGGGCTCTGATGGCTACACCTTC
TRBV5-1	NA	TRBJ2-3	NA	CASSLGVTGTSTDTQYF	TGCGCCAGCAGCTTGGGTGTAACCGGGACTAGCACAGATACGCAGTATTTT
TRBV4-1	NA	TRBJ2-1	NA	CASSQDFQYNSYNEQFF	TGCGCCAGCAGCCAAGATTTCCAATACAATTCCTACAATGAGCAGTTCTTC
TRBV19	NA	TRBJ1-1	NA	CASSIPGESTEAFF	TGTGCCAGTAGTATCCCAGGGGAGAGCACTGAAGCTTTCTTT
TRBV7-2	NA	TRBJ1-5	TRBD1	CASSSMGQGGQPQHF	TGTGCCAGCAGCTCCATGGGACAGGGCGGCCAGCCCCAGCATTTT
TRBV11-2	NA	TRBJ2-5	TRBD2	CASSRAGGETQYF	TGTGCCAGCAGCCGAGCGGGAGGGGAGACCCAGTACTTC
TRBV7-2	NA	TRBJ1-4	NA	CASSSRRRGSREKLFF	TGTGCCAGCAGCTCCAGGAGACGGGGGTCGAGGGAAAAACTGTTTTTT
TRBV27	NA	TRBJ2-6	NA	CASSLAGAGANVLTF	TGTGCCAGCAGTTTGGCAGGGGCTGGGGCCAACGTCCTGACTTTC
TRBV2	few	TRBJ2-2	NA	CASSPEGTGELFF	TGTGCCAGCAGTCCAGAGGGCACCGGGGAGCTGTTTTTT
TRBV7-9	NA	TRBJ2-2	NA	CASSLTELAGELFF	TGTGCCAGCAGCTTAACAGAACTGGCCGGGGAGCTGTTTTTT
TRBV2	NA	TRBJ2-5	NA	CAINARETQYF	TGTGCCATCAATGCAAGGGAGACCCAGTACTTC
TRBV7-8	once	TRBJ2-7	TRBD1	CASSQDRISSYEQYF	TGTGCCAGCAGCCAGGACAGGATAAGCTCCTACGAGCAGTACTTC